One sample yielded the 26 T cell receptor beta chains listed below, sequenced in a study of cytomegalovirus exposure and HLA in healthy donors (dated by TCRdb to 2016 to 2017). The library was produced with the immunoSEQ multiplex PCR assay. For the multiplex PCR, a mixture combining 60 forward primers for TCR Vbeta segments and 13 reverse primers for TCR Jbeta segments was used. In TCRdb, the immuneACCESS table is reduced to in-frame sequences with V and J assigned. These tables do not hold every clone; where another copy was compared, an unresolved V gene accounts for under half, and the others remain unexplained. The sample has 35,000 to 45,000 clones on record. The ten biggest clones cover around 7.4% of the sample. Sequences were obtained from PBMCs. Receptors were obtained from a male donor in good health and CMV-seronegative.

The genes are TRBV7-3 and TRBJ2-3; the match to TRBD2 covers 9 bases. The J segment lost 0 bases and the V segment lost 5 bases, leaving 3 bases of the junction unmatched. The CDR3 has 15 residues. Germline CDR1 and CDR2: SGHTA and FQGTGA. The CDR3 protein is CASSPSGMSTDTQYF. The CDR3 DNA reads TGTGCCAGCAGCCCTAGCGGGATGAGCACAGATACGCAGTATTTT.

DNA of the CDR3: TGTGCCAGCAGCTCCCCCTCCGGGGAAGGGACCCAGTACTTC. Translating it yields CASSSPSGEGTQYF. The rearrangement joins TRBV9 to TRBJ2-5, with D maybe TRBD2 (5 bases). Germline assignment: CDR1 SGDLS and CDR2 YYNGEE. The V gene lost 4 bases and the J gene lost 7 bases, with 17 bases spanning the gap. There are 14 residues in the CDR3.

Written as DNA, the CDR3 is TGTGCCAGCAGTGAAATTTGGCTAGGTGGCTACGAGCAGTACTTC. Translation gives CASSEIWLGGYEQYF. The V gene is TRBV2, the J gene TRBJ2-5, with D hard to call. The last part of the DNA fits TRBJ2-7 better; the J call may be wrong. This CDR3 comprises 15 residues. In germline, CDR1 is SNHLY, CDR2 FYNNEI.

The chain couples TRBV10-1 to TRBJ2-6, with unresolved D. Germline CDR1 and CDR2: WNHNN and SYGVQD (reference sequence). The CDR3 extends over 15 amino acids. V was clipped by 3 bases and J by 2 bases, with 8 bases between them. The CDR3 sequence is CASSEGGTGANVLTF. The CDR3 DNA follows: TGCGCCAGCAGTGAAGGCGGAACTGGGGCCAACGTCCTGACTTTC.

The chain carries TRBV19 and TRBJ2-1; 8 bases align to TRBD2. This CDR3 has 16 amino acids. In germline, CDR1 is LNHDA, CDR2 SQIVND (reference sequence). The J segment lost 7 bases and the V segment lost 0 bases, leaving 8 bases of the junction unmatched. The CDR3 sequence: CASSIDTGRGGNEQFF. DNA for the CDR3: TGTGCCAGTAGTATAGATACCGGGAGGGGAGGAAATGAGCAGTTCTTC.

This chain uses TRBV30 with TRBJ1-3, with D hard to call. Trimming cost V 5 bases and J 2 bases, with 16 bases left between them. CDR1 and CDR2 from the germline V gene are GTSNPN and SVGIG (reference sequence). CDR3 length equals 15 residues. CDR3 region: CAWDLAAEPGNTIYF. CDR3 nucleotide sequence: TGTGCCTGGGACCTTGCGGCGGAACCTGGAAACACCATATATTTT.

The V call is TRBV5-4, the J call TRBJ1-5; 7 bases are a match to TRBD1. This CDR3 is 15 amino acids long. Trimming at V came to 0 bases and at J to 7 bases, leaving 7 bases not matched to a gene. Germline values: CDR1 SGHNT, CDR2 YYREEE (reference sequence). This chain's CDR3 is CASSLGQGNGQPQHF. CDR3 coding DNA: TGTGCCAGCAGCTTGGGACAGGGTAATGGGCAGCCCCAGCATTTT.

J is TRBJ1-1 and V is TRBV5-1; TRBD1 matches 7 bases. The ends lost 3 bases at V and 0 bases at J; junction bases unmatched: 11. Per the germline V gene, CDR1 is SGHRS and CDR2 is YFSETQ. The CDR3 length is 17 residues. The CDR3 here is CASSWGTATGMNTEAFF. Written as DNA, the CDR3 is TGCGCCAGCAGCTGGGGGACAGCCACTGGAATGAACACTGAAGCTTTCTTT.

The J gene is TRBJ1-2, the V gene TRBV2; 10 nucleotides align to TRBD1. The germline gives CDR1 SNHLY, CDR2 FYNNEI. V dropped 9 bases and J dropped 5; count of bases not matched to a gene: 6. The CDR3 totals 13 residues. DNA of the CDR3: TGTGCCAGACAGGACAGGGGGATATATGGCTACACCTTC. Residues: CARQDRGIYGYTF.

This rearrangement joins TRBV5-6 to TRBJ2-1, with D hard to call. In germline, CDR1 is SGHDT, CDR2 YYEEEE. Between the trimmed V and J ends, which lost 1 base and 5 bases, there was a span of 4 bases. The CDR3 totals 12 residues. The CDR3: CASSLSDNEQFF. The CDR3 DNA reads as TGTGCCAGCAGCTTGTCGGACAATGAGCAGTTCTTC.

The rearrangement links TRBV5-1 to TRBJ2-7; no clear D gene. The germline V gene has CDR1 SGHRS and CDR2 YFSETQ. The ends were cut back, 0 bases at V and 4 bases at J, with 11 bases in the middle. This CDR3 has 14 residues. For the CDR3, the DNA is TGCGCCAGCAGCTTGGGACCTATGACTTACGAGCAGTACTTC. Residues: CASSLGPMTYEQYF.

The CDR3 spells CASSDNRDRGGGFTGELFF. The DNA for the CDR3 is TGCGCCAGCAGCGACAACCGGGACAGGGGTGGAGGGTTTACCGGGGAGCTGTTTTTT. V and J are TRBV5-1 and TRBJ2-2, with 10 bases that match TRBD1. Germline loops: CDR1 SGHRS, CDR2 YFSETQ. This CDR3 has 19 residues. Trimming removed 4 bases from V and 5 bases from J; junction bases left unmatched: 17.

V gene TRBV10-3 combines with J gene TRBJ1-5; D possibly corresponds to TRBD1 (6 bases). The CDR3 has 14 residues. CDR1 and CDR2 (germline): ENHRY, SYGVKD. The V end was cut by 3 bases, the J end by 0 bases, with 6 bases between. The CDR3 reads CAISDRGSNQPQHF. CDR3 DNA: TGTGCCATCAGTGACAGGGGTAGCAATCAGCCCCAGCATTTT.

The genes are TRBV5-1 and TRBJ2-2; D perhaps matches TRBD1 (6 bases). The germline V gene has CDR1 SGHRS and CDR2 YFSETQ. Trimming removed 0 bases from V and 5 bases from J, with 11 bases in between. The CDR3 runs to 15 residues. This CDR3 is CASSLAGAGTGELFF. The CDR3 DNA follows: TGCGCCAGCAGCTTGGCAGGGGCCGGTACCGGGGAGCTGTTTTTT.

The J gene is TRBJ2-7, the V gene TRBV18; perhaps TRBD2 as D (6 bases). The V and J ends lost 4 bases and 6 bases respectively, with 16 bases between them. The CDR3 contains 14 residues. Germline V gene sequence: CDR1 KGHSH, CDR2 LQKENI. The CDR3 sequence is CASSLSTGGVEQYF. The CDR3 coding sequence is TGTGCCAGCTCACTCTCCACCGGAGGGGTCGAGCAGTACTTC. Supplemented by reference TRBV18 and TRBJ2-7, the full variable domain reads NAGVMQNPRHLVRRRGQEARLRCSPMKGHSHVYWYRQLPEEGLKFMVYLQKENIIDESGMPKERFSAEFPKEGPSILRIQQVVRGDSAAYFCASSLSTGGVEQYFGPGTRLTVT.

V gene TRBV30 combines with J gene TRBJ2-7; 10 bases map to TRBD1. This CDR3 contains 14 residues. V trimming: 1 base; J trimming: 5 bases; junction bases outside the gene matches: 5. The germline V gene encodes CDR1 GTSNPN and CDR2 SVGIG (reference sequence). CDR3 residues: CAWSAGTGVNEQYF. In DNA form, the CDR3 reads TGTGCCTGGAGTGCCGGGACAGGGGTCAACGAGCAGTACTTC.

V gene TRBV7-8 combines with J gene TRBJ2-7; possibly TRBD2 for D (6 bases). The germline V gene has CDR1 SGHVS and CDR2 FQNEAQ. Trimming removed 5 bases from V and 3 bases from J, with 11 bases in between. The CDR3 length is 13 residues. The CDR3 DNA reads as TGTGCCAGCAGCCCGGGGGTCGGCTACGAGCAGTACTTC. It yields the protein CASSPGVGYEQYF.

V gene TRBV27 combines with J gene TRBJ1-2; D not resolved. Germline values: CDR1 MNHEY, CDR2 SMNVEV (reference sequence). The CDR3 totals 14 residues. Trimming stripped 4 bases from V and 0 bases from J, with 9 bases between. CDR3 coding DNA: TGTGCCAGCAGTTCCGCCGGTACTAACTATGGCTACACCTTC. It yields the protein CASSSAGTNYGYTF.

The chain uses TRBV6-5 and TRBJ2-1; possibly TRBD2 for D (7 bases). V shed 10 bases and J shed 0 bases, with 16 bases lying between them. Germline V CDR1 and CDR2: MNHEY, SVGAGI. This CDR3 has 15 residues. CDR3 in amino acids: CAIGRGGSSYNEQFF. The CDR3 DNA follows: TGTGCCATTGGGAGGGGGGGGAGCTCCTACAATGAGCAGTTCTTC.

V gene TRBV20-1 combines with J gene TRBJ2-2, with D maybe TRBD2 (5 bases). CDR1 DFQATT and CDR2 SNEGSKA come from the germline V gene (reference sequence). The CDR3 consists of 11 residues. The V end was cut by 6 bases, the J end by 6 bases, with 8 bases between. Here the CDR3 DNA reads TGCAGTGCCCTGGAGGCCGGGGAGCTGTTTTTT. It specifies CSALEAGELFF.

V and J are TRBV19 and TRBJ1-1, with D possibly TRBD1 on 6 matching bases. Germline loops: CDR1 LNHDA, CDR2 SQIVND (reference sequence). The CDR3 contains 14 residues. Trimming cost V 4 bases and J 5 bases, with 14 bases left between them. The CDR3 region has the DNA TGTGCCAGTAGTACCGCAGGGGCTTGGACTGAAGCTTTCTTT. Translating it yields CASSTAGAWTEAFF.

The rearrangement links TRBV10-3 to TRBJ1-5; no reliable D call. There are 13 residues in the CDR3. From germline, CDR1 is ENHRY and CDR2 SYGVKD. The V end was cut by 7 bases, the J end by 1 base, with 8 bases between. Written as DNA, the CDR3 is TGTGCCATCAATGGGGAGAGCAATCAGCCCCAGCATTTT. Translated: CAINGESNQPQHF.

V gene TRBV27 combines with J gene TRBJ2-7; TRBD1 aligns across 9 bases. This CDR3 spans 15 amino acids. CDR1 and CDR2 (germline): MNHEY, SMNVEV (reference sequence). Germline trimming cut 5 bases from V and 0 bases from J; bases unmatched to any gene: 5. The CDR3 region has the DNA TGTGCCAGCAGTCCTGGGACAGGGATCTCCTACGAGCAGTACTTC. This codes for CASSPGTGISYEQYF.

The rearrangement joins TRBV4-1 to TRBJ1-5; the match to TRBD1 covers 7 bases. This CDR3 has 13 residues. With V trimmed by 3 bases and J by 14 bases, 10 bases remained unmatched. Per germline, CDR1 MGHRA and CDR2 YSYEKL. The CDR3 sequence: CASSQDSGQKEHF. The CDR3 nucleotides read TGCGCCAGCAGCCAGGATTCGGGACAGAAGGAGCATTTT.

V gene TRBV18 combines with J gene TRBJ2-3; 7 positions agree with TRBD2. CDR3 size: 14 residues. In germline, CDR1 is KGHSH, CDR2 LQKENI. V trimming: 3 bases; J trimming: 6 bases; junction bases outside the gene matches: 6. Here the CDR3 DNA reads TGTGCCAGCTCACCGGGACTATCTTTGGATACGCAGTATTTT. It codes for CASSPGLSLDTQYF.

The rearrangement uses TRBV7-9 and TRBJ2-1, with TRBD2 matching 11 bases. The V gene end was trimmed by 11 bases and the J gene end by 6 bases; junction bases not matched to a gene: 12. Germline V gene data show CDR1 as SEHNR and CDR2 as FQNEAQ (reference sequence). The CDR3 length is 15 residues. CDR3 protein: CAGLTSSGRGNEQFF. CDR3 in DNA: TGTGCCGGACTAACGAGTAGCGGGAGGGGCAATGAGCAGTTCTTC.